Each of the 27 T cell receptor beta chains below was sequenced from the same sample in a study of shared clonotypes between healthy human individuals. Profiling relied on immunoSEQ multiplex PCR, and the TCRdb table lists in-frame clones only, not all of them. Of about 2,500,000 clones listed, approximately 92% were seen once; the top ten hold roughly 0.15%. Specimen: naive CD4+ T cells sorted from blood. The subset: CD45RA+ positively selected. These receptors came from a man between 18 and 29 years old in good health.

The chain joins TRBV6-4 to TRBJ2-3; D remains unclear. The CDR3 is made up of 14 amino acids. Germline CDR1 reads MRHNA; CDR2 reads SNTAGT. V lost 6 bases and J lost 2, with 12 bases in between. The CDR3 region is CASSVDGYTDTQYF. The CDR3 region has the DNA TGTGCCAGCAGCGTAGACGGCTACACAGATACGCAGTATTTT.

This clone was seen a single time. The chain employs TRBV28 and TRBJ2-6, with a tentative D call TRBD1 (6 bases). CDR3 length: 16 residues. The germline V gene has CDR1 MDHEN and CDR2 SYDVKM. V lost 6 bases, J lost 2 bases, and 14 bases lay in between. The CDR3 DNA sequence: TGTGCCAGCAGCCAAACAGGGTTGGCTGGGGCCAACGTCCTGACTTTC. Translating it yields CASSQTGLAGANVLTF.

V usage is TRBV6-5 and J usage is TRBJ2-4; D not certain. CDR1 and CDR2 from the germline V gene are MNHEY and SVGAGI. Trimming removed 7 bases from V and 0 bases from J, with 10 bases in between. The CDR3 covers 14 residues. In nucleotides, the CDR3 is TGTGCCAGCACCTCGAGCGTAGCCAAAAACATTCAGTACTTC. This encodes CASTSSVAKNIQYF.

Only one count was recorded for this clone. The rearrangement joins TRBV6-1 to TRBJ2-2; 7 bases agree with TRBD2. This CDR3 has 15 residues. The ends lost 4 bases at V and 6 bases at J; junction bases unmatched: 8. Germline lookup yields CDR1 MNHNS and CDR2 SASEGT. CDR3: CASSVGGTVPGELFF. As DNA, the CDR3 is TGTGCCAGCAGTGTGGGGGGGACGGTTCCCGGGGAGCTGTTTTTT.

J is TRBJ2-7 and V is TRBV5-1; 11 positions agree with TRBD2. With 0 bases clipped from V and 3 bases from J, the junction kept 2 bases outside the gene matches. CDR3 length: 15 amino acids. Germline lookup yields CDR1 SGHRS and CDR2 YFSETQ. In DNA, the CDR3 is TGCGCCAGCAGCTTGGGTAGCGGGAGGGTCTACGAGCAGTACTTC. This encodes CASSLGSGRVYEQYF.

The gene calls are TRBV7-2 and TRBJ1-2, with 8 positions matching TRBD1. Germline CDR1 is SGHTA and CDR2 is FQGNSA. The CDR3 spans 13 residues. Germline trimming cut 6 bases from V and 4 bases from J; bases unmatched to any gene: 4. The CDR3 nucleotides read TGTGCCAGCAGGCCGACAGGGGCCTATGGCTACACCTTC. Translation: CASRPTGAYGYTF. Full variable domain (outside the CDR3, taken from reference TRBV7-2 and TRBJ1-2): GAGVSQSPSNKVTEKGKDVELRCDPISGHTALYWYRQSLGQGLEFLIYFQGNSAPDKSGLPSDRFSAERTGGSVSTLTIQRTQQEDSAVYLCASRPTGAYGYTFGSGTRLTVV.

The genes are TRBV7-2 and TRBJ2-3; TRBD2 agrees at 7 bases. CDR1 is SGHTA, CDR2 FQGNSA, per germline. V dropped 6 bases and J dropped 3; count of bases not matched to a gene: 9. The CDR3 covers 15 residues. The CDR3: CASREGRAGTDTQYF. DNA for the CDR3: TGTGCCAGCAGGGAAGGGAGGGCCGGTACAGATACGCAGTATTTT.

The rearrangement joins TRBV19 to TRBJ2-7; D is unclear. The CDR3 spans 14 residues. V lost 3 bases, J lost 1 base, and 10 bases lay in between. Germline CDR1 and CDR2: LNHDA and SQIVND (reference sequence). The CDR3 sequence is CASSMRLRSYEQYF. The DNA for the CDR3 is TGTGCCAGTAGTATGAGGCTTCGATCCTACGAGCAGTACTTC.

J is TRBJ1-6 and V is TRBV18, with D unresolved. V lost 1 base and J lost 7, with 14 bases in between. There are 16 residues in the CDR3. Germline V gene data show CDR1 as KGHSH and CDR2 as LQKENI. CDR3 coding DNA: TGTGCCAGCTCACCACAGAGGGTAGTAGGGAATTCACCCCTCCACTTT. Residues: CASSPQRVVGNSPLHF. The full variable domain, its missing parts supplied by reference TRBV18 and TRBJ1-6, is NAGVMQNPRHLVRRRGQEARLRCSPMKGHSHVYWYRQLPEEGLKFMVYLQKENIIDESGMPKERFSAEFPKEGPSILRIQQVVRGDSAAYFCASSPQRVVGNSPLHFGNGTRLTVT.

As for this clone: This sample includes further DNA sequences coding for the same CDR3. This chain joins TRBV5-1 and TRBJ2-3, with TRBD2 matching over 8 bases. Germline V gene sequence: CDR1 SGHRS, CDR2 YFSETQ. The CDR3 consists of 15 residues. With 0 bases clipped from V and 4 bases from J, the junction kept 4 bases outside the gene matches. CDR3 protein: CASSLGSGASDTQYF. As DNA, the CDR3 is TGCGCCAGCAGCTTGGGTAGCGGGGCCTCAGATACGCAGTATTTT.

The genes are TRBV2 and TRBJ2-3; D is ambiguous. Deletions cut 10 bases from V and 4 bases from J, with 0 bases between. The germline gives CDR1 SNHLY, CDR2 FYNNEI. The CDR3 extends over 8 amino acids. The CDR3 sequence: CATDTQYF. Written as DNA, the CDR3 is TGTGCCACAGATACGCAGTATTTT.

Remarks on this clone: In the same sample, other DNA sequences code for this CDR3. J is TRBJ2-5 and V is TRBV7-9, with 9 bases matching TRBD1. V lost 4 bases and J lost 4; bases outside the gene matches: 7. This CDR3 has 15 residues. The germline CDR1 and CDR2 sequences are SEHNR and FQNEAQ (reference sequence). This CDR3 is CASSSTGGRVETQYF. As DNA, the CDR3 is TGTGCCAGCAGCTCAACAGGGGGCCGGGTAGAGACCCAGTACTTC. The entire variable domain, with the rest obtained from reference TRBV7-9 and TRBJ2-5, is as follows: DTGVSQNPRHKITKRGQNVTFRCDPISEHNRLYWYRQTLGQGPEFLTYFQNEAQLEKSRLLSDRFSAERPKGSFSTLEIQRTEQGDSAMYLCASSSTGGRVETQYFGPGTRLLVL.

V and J are TRBV19 and TRBJ1-6, with 9 bases fitting TRBD1. The CDR3 is 14 residues long. With 4 bases clipped from V and 10 bases from J, the junction kept 5 bases outside the gene matches. Germline assignment: CDR1 LNHDA and CDR2 SQIVND (reference sequence). DNA for the CDR3: TGTGCCAGTAGTACGGGACAGGGAAGCTCACCCCTCCACTTT. Translation gives CASSTGQGSSPLHF.

The chain has TRBV30 and TRBJ2-3, with D possibly being TRBD2 (6 bases). Germline loops: CDR1 GTSNPN, CDR2 SVGIG (reference sequence). Trimming stripped 0 bases from V and 1 base from J, with 11 bases between. This CDR3 has 15 amino acids. The CDR3 sequence: CAWSVYRRGTDTQYF. The CDR3 region has the DNA TGTGCCTGGAGTGTATACCGGAGGGGCACAGATACGCAGTATTTT.

V is TRBV7-2 and J is TRBJ2-7; 9 bases match TRBD2. Germline V gene data show CDR1 as SGHTA and CDR2 as FQGNSA. J lost 6 bases, V lost 1 base, and 4 bases had no gene match. CDR3 size: 14 residues. The CDR3 here is CASSLEAGGPEQYF. The CDR3 bases are TGTGCCAGCAGCTTAGAAGCGGGAGGTCCCGAGCAGTACTTC.

The rearrangement links TRBV2 to TRBJ1-6, with D hard to call. The CDR3 runs 15 residues. Germline V gives CDR1 SNHLY, CDR2 FYNNEI. With 6 bases removed from V and 0 bases from J, the gap between germline ends came to 9 bases. CDR3 amino acids: CASRRLSSYNSPLHF. CDR3 DNA: TGTGCCAGCAGACGATTGAGCTCCTATAATTCACCCCTCCACTTT.

The chain carries TRBV27 and TRBJ2-5, with D perhaps being TRBD1 or TRBD2 (5 bases each). The CDR3 contains 15 residues. V lost 3 bases and J lost 2, with 13 bases in between. Per the germline V gene, CDR1 is MNHEY and CDR2 is SMNVEV (reference sequence). The chain's CDR3 is CASSFRGVNQETQYF. CDR3 nucleotides: TGTGCCAGCAGTTTTCGGGGCGTGAATCAAGAGACCCAGTACTTC.

The chain carries TRBV4-1 and TRBJ2-3; D is perhaps TRBD2 (6 bases). Deletions cut 4 bases from V and 4 bases from J, with 21 bases between. The CDR3 runs to 17 residues. Per the germline V gene, CDR1 is MGHRA and CDR2 is YSYEKL. The CDR3 sequence: CASSPDPGEPQPDTQYF. In DNA, the CDR3 is TGCGCCAGCAGCCCCGACCCGGGGGAGCCCCAGCCAGATACGCAGTATTTT.

The chain is built from TRBV27 and TRBJ2-3, with D possibly being TRBD1 (5 bases). V lost 3 bases and J lost 6, with 10 bases in between. The germline V gene has CDR1 MNHEY and CDR2 SMNVEV (reference sequence). This CDR3 region has 13 residues. In DNA, the CDR3 is TGTGCCAGCAGTTTCTGGGGCAACGATACGCAGTATTTT. Encoded protein: CASSFWGNDTQYF.

This clone was detected only once. The chain recombines TRBV7-2 with TRBJ2-1, with a weak D call TRBD2 (6 bases). The V gene's germline CDR1 is SGHTA and CDR2 FQGNSA. The ends were cut back, 5 bases at V and 4 bases at J, with 21 bases in the middle. The CDR3 spans 17 residues. The CDR3 DNA reads TGTGCCAGCAGCGAATGGGGGGTAACAGAAGGATACAATGAGCAGTTCTTC. Translating it yields CASSEWGVTEGYNEQFF. Full variable domain (rest looked up from reference TRBV7-2 and TRBJ2-1): GAGVSQSPSNKVTEKGKDVELRCDPISGHTALYWYRQSLGQGLEFLIYFQGNSAPDKSGLPSDRFSAERTGGSVSTLTIQRTQQEDSAVYLCASSEWGVTEGYNEQFFGPGTRLTVL.

CDR3: CASSALGAREYGYTF. CDR3 DNA sequence: TGCGCCAGCAGTGCGCTCGGGGCGCGGGAATATGGCTACACCTTC. The chain carries TRBV10-2 and TRBJ1-2, with D perhaps TRBD1 (5 bases). CDR1 and CDR2 (germline): WSHSY, SAAADI. The CDR3 covers 15 residues. Trimming left V 4 bases short and J 5 bases short, with 17 bases between.

This rearrangement joins TRBV5-1 to TRBJ1-4, with 9 bases matching TRBD1. V was pared by 2 bases and J by 8 bases, with 4 bases of the junction left unmatched. CDR1 and CDR2 from the germline V gene are SGHRS and YFSETQ. This CDR3 contains 14 residues. CDR3 DNA: TGCGCCAGCAGCTTTACAGGGGGCGAAGAAAAACTGTTTTTT. Amino acids: CASSFTGGEEKLFF.

The rearrangement links TRBV5-4 to TRBJ2-1, with TRBD2 matching 13 bases. With 3 bases clipped from V and 4 bases from J, the junction kept 1 base outside the gene matches. The CDR3 runs to 15 residues. Germline values: CDR1 SGHNT, CDR2 YYREEE (reference sequence). The CDR3 sequence: CASSWGLAGYNEQFF. CDR3 coding DNA: TGTGCCAGCAGCTGGGGACTAGCGGGGTACAATGAGCAGTTCTTC.

This chain uses TRBV6-5 with TRBJ2-7; unclear D gene. Germline CDR1 reads MNHEY; CDR2 reads SVGAGI. The V and J ends lost 0 bases and 0 bases respectively, with 9 bases between them. CDR3 size: 15 residues. The CDR3 nucleotides read TGTGCCAGCAGTTACTCGCACATTAACTCCTACGAGCAGTACTTC. Translated: CASSYSHINSYEQYF.

The rearrangement uses TRBV6-6 and TRBJ1-2; D might be TRBD1 (5 bases). The germline gives CDR1 MNHNY, CDR2 SVGAGI (reference sequence). The CDR3 sequence is 15 residues long. V was shortened by 5 bases and J by 5 bases, with 18 bases between the two germline ends. The CDR3 loop reads CASSHTTGTEYGYTF. CDR3 coding DNA: TGTGCCAGCAGTCATACCACCGGGACGGAATATGGCTACACCTTC.

This rearrangement joins TRBV6-1 to TRBJ1-3; 7 bases are a match to TRBD1. CDR1 is MNHNS and CDR2 is SASEGT in the germline V gene. This CDR3 region has 13 residues. J lost 2 bases, V lost 10 bases, and 5 bases had no gene match. CDR3 nucleotide sequence: TGTGCCATACGAAGGGGGCCTGGAAACACCATATATTTT. Translating gives CAIRRGPGNTIYF.

The chain links TRBV10-3 to TRBJ1-4; D is uncertain. With 2 bases removed from V and 4 bases from J, the gap between germline ends came to 8 bases. This CDR3 is built from 14 residues. Germline-derived CDR1 and CDR2 are ENHRY and SYGVKD. This CDR3 reads CAISEVDRNEKLFF. In nucleotides, the CDR3 is TGTGCCATCAGTGAGGTGGACCGTAATGAAAAACTGTTTTTT.